Each of the 21 T cell receptor beta chains below was sequenced from the same sample in a study of T cell clonotyping in hematopoietic cell transplantation. Noted time point: recipient sample about 28 days before transplant, after cytoreduction. Only in-frame clones appear in the TCRdb table, and some are missing; sequencing was by immunoSEQ multiplex PCR. The repertoire holds 20,000 to 25,000 clones, with 90% as singletons. Here the sequenced sample was peripheral blood mononuclear cells, taken before stem cell transplant. The receptor set was obtained from a man aged 18 to 29 with biphenotypic leukemia. Some clones in this sample may be carry-over from other donors' samples.

This chain uses TRBV9 with TRBJ2-5, with 7 bases lining up with TRBD2. The CDR3 length is 15 residues. J was trimmed by 4 bases and V by 0 bases; bases with no gene match: 6. Germline V lookup: CDR1 SGDLS, CDR2 YYNGEE. CDR3 in DNA: TGTGCCAGCAGCGTAGAAGGCGGGAGAGGAGAGACCCAGTACTTC. Residues: CASSVEGGRGETQYF.

This rearrangement joins TRBV4-1 to TRBJ2-7; 7 bases agree with TRBD2. The CDR3 runs 16 residues. Losses at the gene ends were 1 base for V and 0 bases for J; bases not matched to a gene: 6. CDR1 is MGHRA and CDR2 is YSYEKL in the germline V gene. CDR3 in amino acids: CASSQVLAPSSYEQYF. CDR3 bases: TGCGCCAGCAGCCAAGTACTAGCGCCGAGCTCCTACGAGCAGTACTTC.

The rearrangement uses TRBV5-4 and TRBJ1-6; the D gene is possibly TRBD1 (5 bases). The CDR3 loop spans 15 amino acids. Germline V CDR1 and CDR2: SGHNT, YYREEE (reference sequence). V lost 2 bases to trimming and J lost 10 bases, with 16 bases between them. The DNA of the CDR3 is TGTGCCAGCAGCTTACTCCAGGGAGGAGCGTCACCCCTCCACTTT. Protein product: CASSLLQGGASPLHF.

This chain joins TRBV7-8 and TRBJ1-1; the D is unclear. Trimming stripped 5 bases from V and 8 bases from J, with 12 bases between. Germline V CDR1 and CDR2: SGHVS, FQNEAQ. The CDR3 length is 12 residues. The CDR3 nucleotides read TGTGCCAGCAGCCGGATTCAACGGGAAGCTTTCTTT. It is translated as CASSRIQREAFF.

The rearrangement links TRBV2 to TRBJ2-1; D gene ambiguous. V lost 3 bases and J 10 bases, leaving 10 bases between the germline ends. The CDR3 is 12 amino acids. Per the germline V gene, CDR1 is SNHLY and CDR2 is FYNNEI. The CDR3 sequence is CASSEKFWEQFF. In DNA form, the CDR3 reads TGTGCCAGCAGTGAGAAGTTTTGGGAGCAGTTCTTC. Drawing the rest from reference TRBV2 and TRBJ2-1, the complete variable domain is EPEVTQTPSHQVTQMGQEVILRCVPISNHLYFYWYRQILGQKVEFLVSFYNNEISEKSEIFDDQFSVERPDGSNFTLKIRSTKLEDSAMYFCASSEKFWEQFFGPGTRLTVL.

The chain combines TRBV30 with TRBJ2-2; D gene unclear. Germline CDR1 reads GTSNPN; CDR2 reads SVGIG (reference sequence). The V and J ends lost 0 bases and 6 bases respectively, with 8 bases between them. CDR3 length: 13 residues. CDR3 coding DNA: TGTGCCTGGAGTGTCGTGGGTTCCGGGGAGCTGTTTTTT. Protein product: CAWSVVGSGELFF.

This clone was observed a few times. V is TRBV19 and J is TRBJ1-2; D may be TRBD1 (6 bases). CDR1 and CDR2 from the germline V gene are LNHDA and SQIVND (reference sequence). CDR3 length: 12 residues. Trimming removed 5 bases from V and 8 bases from J, with 12 bases in between. DNA for the CDR3: TGTGCCAGTAGTTTACAGGGAGGCGGCTACACCTTC. As protein: CASSLQGGGYTF.

The rearrangement joins TRBV18 to TRBJ1-2; D might be TRBD1 (6 bases). This CDR3 comprises 17 residues. Per the germline V gene, CDR1 is KGHSH and CDR2 is LQKENI. The V end was cut by 2 bases, the J end by 6 bases, with 22 bases between. CDR3 region: CASSPVTGNYPGDGYTF. The CDR3 region has the DNA TGTGCCAGCTCACCAGTGACAGGCAATTACCCTGGGGATGGCTACACCTTC.

The V and J genes are TRBV4-1 and TRBJ1-3, with D maybe TRBD1 (6 bases). With 0 bases removed from V and 0 bases from J, the gap between germline ends came to 15 bases. This CDR3 contains 18 residues. CDR1 and CDR2 from the germline V gene are MGHRA and YSYEKL. This CDR3 reads CASSQDSGGRYSGNTIYF. The CDR3 DNA sequence: TGCGCCAGCAGCCAAGATAGTGGGGGGCGATACTCTGGAAACACCATATATTTT.

The V call is TRBV19, the J call TRBJ1-5; the match to TRBD1 covers 7 bases. V was pared by 6 bases and J by 9 bases, with 14 bases of the junction left unmatched. The length of the CDR3 is 15 residues. CDR1 and CDR2 from the germline V gene are LNHDA and SQIVND (reference sequence). The CDR3 coding sequence is TGTGCCAGTAGGGAAGGACAGGCGTCGGGTCTGCCCCAGCATTTT. Translated, it gives CASREGQASGLPQHF.

V gene TRBV11-1 combines with J gene TRBJ2-7; 8 positions match TRBD2. CDR3 size: 16 residues. Per the germline V gene, CDR1 is SGHAT and CDR2 is FQDESV (reference sequence). V lost 5 bases, J lost 5 bases, and 14 bases stayed unmatched. The DNA of the CDR3 is TGTGCCAGCAGCGCATACGTCAGCGGGAGTAACGACGAGCAGTACTTC. Translation: CASSAYVSGSNDEQYF.

This chain links TRBV27 with TRBJ2-2, with TRBD1 as a possible D gene (6 bases). Germline V CDR1 and CDR2: MNHEY, SMNVEV (reference sequence). The CDR3 totals 13 residues. Trimming shortened V by 9 bases and J by 5 bases, and 13 bases separated the two germline ends. The CDR3: CASVSGTTGELFF. The CDR3 nucleotides read TGTGCCAGTGTTTCCGGGACAACCGGGGAGCTGTTTTTT.

The CDR3, as DNA: TGTGCCAGTAGTGGCGGGCAGGACCAGCCCCAGCATTTT. Protein: CASSGGQDQPQHF. J is TRBJ1-5 and V is TRBV19; D is unclear. V lost 5 bases and J 7 bases, leaving 12 bases between the germline ends. This CDR3 is built from 13 residues. Germline-derived CDR1 and CDR2 are LNHDA and SQIVND (reference sequence).

This chain joins TRBV6-5 and TRBJ2-5, with 9 bases identical to TRBD2. The germline gives CDR1 MNHEY, CDR2 SVGAGI. The CDR3 is made up of 14 amino acids. V dropped 6 bases and J dropped 2; count of bases not matched to a gene: 4. The CDR3 loop is CASRDSGRQETQYF. The CDR3 nucleotides read TGTGCCAGCAGGGATAGCGGGAGACAAGAGACCCAGTACTTC.

V usage is TRBV30 and J usage is TRBJ1-4; D not resolved. The germline V gene encodes CDR1 GTSNPN and CDR2 SVGIG (reference sequence). Trimming pared 1 base from V and 8 bases from J, leaving 17 bases between. The CDR3 contains 15 residues. CDR3 bases: TGTGCCTGGAGTGGGGCACAACTCGACCAGGAAAAACTGTTTTTT. It yields the protein CAWSGAQLDQEKLFF.

The chain is built from TRBV29-1 and TRBJ1-1; possibly TRBD1 for D (5 bases). The V end was cut by 3 bases, the J end by 5 bases, with 13 bases between. The CDR3 length is 13 residues. Germline V lookup: CDR1 SQVTM, CDR2 ANQGSEA. For the CDR3, the DNA is TGCAGCGTTGATAGGGGAGGGAGGACTGAAGCTTTCTTT. Translated, it gives CSVDRGGRTEAFF.

The chain is built from TRBV6-5 and TRBJ2-5; TRBD2 might be the D (6 bases). With 5 bases removed from V and 3 bases from J, the gap between germline ends came to 10 bases. CDR3 length: 13 amino acids. Germline V gives CDR1 MNHEY, CDR2 SVGAGI. The CDR3 DNA sequence: TGTGCCAGCAGTGATTGGGGGGAAGAGACCCAGTACTTC. Residues: CASSDWGEETQYF.

V is TRBV19 and J is TRBJ1-1, with no clear D. V dropped 5 bases and J dropped 1 base, with 11 bases sitting between them. This CDR3 region has 14 residues. CDR1 is LNHDA and CDR2 is SQIVND in the germline V gene (reference sequence). The CDR3 protein is CASSPSNRNTEAFF. In nucleotides, the CDR3 is TGTGCCAGTAGTCCCTCAAACAGGAACACTGAAGCTTTCTTT.

The rearrangement links TRBV6-5 to TRBJ2-3, with D unclear. The V end lost 4 bases, the J end lost 6 bases, and 14 bases lay between the germline ends. CDR3 size: 14 residues. CDR1 is MNHEY and CDR2 is SVGAGI in the germline V gene. CDR3 sequence: CASSSALTLDTQYF. The CDR3 bases are TGTGCCAGCAGTTCGGCGCTCACTTTGGATACGCAGTATTTT.

This chain joins TRBV9 and TRBJ2-7, with TRBD1 matching 9 bases. This CDR3 region has 15 residues. Germline CDR1 SGDLS, CDR2 YYNGEE. With 4 bases clipped from V and 1 base from J, the junction kept 6 bases outside the gene matches. The CDR3 DNA follows: TGTGCCAGCAGCTCTCGGACAGGGGAGTCCTACGAGCAGTACTTC. Its protein is CASSSRTGESYEQYF.

The rearrangement joins TRBV5-1 to TRBJ1-2; D uncertain. CDR1 and CDR2 (germline): SGHRS, YFSETQ. With 1 base removed from V and 5 bases from J, the gap between germline ends came to 15 bases. There are 15 residues in the CDR3. This CDR3 reads CASSLRDFVEYGYTF. The CDR3 nucleotides read TGCGCCAGCAGCTTGAGGGATTTCGTGGAATATGGCTACACCTTC.